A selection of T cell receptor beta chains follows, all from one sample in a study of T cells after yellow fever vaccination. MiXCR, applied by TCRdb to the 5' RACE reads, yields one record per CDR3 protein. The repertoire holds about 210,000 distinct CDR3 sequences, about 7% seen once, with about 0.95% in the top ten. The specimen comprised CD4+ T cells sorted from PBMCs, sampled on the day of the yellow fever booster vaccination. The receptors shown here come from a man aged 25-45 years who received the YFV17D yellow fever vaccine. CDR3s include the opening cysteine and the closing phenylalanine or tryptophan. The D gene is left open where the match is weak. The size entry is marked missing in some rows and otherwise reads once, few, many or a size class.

CASSLVRDALGRYEQYF,TGCGCCAGCAGCTTGGTCAGGGATGCGCTTGGGCGCTACGAGCAGTACTTC,TRBV5-1,.,few,TRBJ2-7
CASSLVGQGARDEQFF,TGTGCCAGCAGCTTAGTGGGACAAGGGGCACGCGATGAGCAGTTCTTC,TRBV7-2,.,.,TRBJ2-1
CASSLGDRASYEQYF,TGTGCCAGCAGCCTAGGAGACAGGGCCTCCTACGAGCAGTACTTC,TRBV7-9,TRBD1,.,TRBJ2-7
CASGRTSGSLKEQYF,TGCGCCAGCGGGCGGACTAGCGGGAGCCTTAAGGAGCAGTACTTC,TRBV23-1,TRBD2,few,TRBJ2-7
CASSQATTGSSYNEQFF,TGCGCCAGCAGCCAGGCTACCACAGGGAGCTCCTACAATGAGCAGTTCTTC,TRBV4-3,.,.,TRBJ2-1
CASSSSGWDKTYEQYF,TGTGCCAGCAGCTCCTCGGGGTGGGACAAGACCTACGAGCAGTACTTC,TRBV7-9,.,.,TRBJ2-7
CASRKGGGRCTDTQYF,TGTGCCAGCAGGAAAGGAGGGGGTAGGTGCACAGATACGCAGTATTTT,TRBV21-1,.,.,TRBJ2-3
CSAPNRGSATDTQYF,TGCAGTGCCCCAAACAGGGGGTCTGCCACAGATACGCAGTATTTT,TRBV20-1,TRBD1,.,TRBJ2-3
CASSSRPASARTGELFF,TGTGCCAGCAGCTCCAGACCGGCTAGCGCCCGTACCGGGGAGCTGTTTTTT,TRBV7-2,.,.,TRBJ2-2
CASAHGTSGRKNEQFF,TGTGCCAGCGCTCACGGGACTAGCGGGAGGAAGAATGAGCAGTTCTTC,TRBV18,TRBD2,few,TRBJ2-1
CATSDRGPRNLNEQFF,TGTGCCACCAGTGATCGGGGACCTCGAAATCTCAATGAGCAGTTCTTC,TRBV24-1,.,many,TRBJ2-1
CSAIVTDTEAFF,TGCAGTGCTATAGTGACAGACACTGAAGCTTTCTTT,TRBV20-1,.,few,TRBJ1-1
CASSRGPATDTQYF,TGTGCCAGCTCACGAGGACCCGCGACAGATACGCAGTATTTT,TRBV18,.,.,TRBJ2-3
CSARELGMLAKNIQYF,TGCAGTGCTAGAGAACTCGGCATGTTAGCCAAAAACATTCAGTACTTC,TRBV20-1,.,few,TRBJ2-4
CASSLSGAEDTQYF,TGTGCCAGCAGCTTATCGGGGGCCGAAGATACGCAGTATTTT,TRBV7-3,.,.,TRBJ2-3
CSARKRSSYNSPLHF,TGCAGTGCTAGAAAGAGAAGCTCCTATAATTCACCCCTCCACTTT,TRBV20-1,.,few,TRBJ1-6
CASSPRAQETQYF,TGTGCCAGCAGCCCCCGTGCCCAAGAGACCCAGTACTTC,TRBV5-8,.,many,TRBJ2-5
CSGTSSDEQYF,TGCAGCGGTACTAGTTCAGACGAGCAGTACTTC,TRBV29-1,.,many,TRBJ2-7
CASNAHGAFF,TGTGCCAGCAACGCCCACGGGGCTTTCTTT,TRBV7-2,.,few,TRBJ1-1
CASSQVELGLAGGGTGELFF,TGTGCCAGCAGCCAAGTTGAGTTGGGACTAGCGGGAGGCGGAACCGGGGAGCTGTTTTTT,TRBV3-1,TRBD2,few,TRBJ2-2
CASSFADSSTQYF,TGTGCCAGCAGCTTCGCGGACTCAAGTACGCAGTATTTT,TRBV7-2,.,.,TRBJ2-3
CSALVSEGDQPQHF,TGCAGTGCCCTTGTCTCGGAGGGGGATCAGCCCCAGCATTTT,TRBV20-1,.,many,TRBJ1-5
CASSRVAGAGGELFF,TGTGCCAGTAGCCGGGTAGCGGGAGCGGGCGGGGAGCTGTTTTTT,TRBV19,TRBD2,.,TRBJ2-2
CASSTGLAENNEQFF,TGTGCCAGTAGTACGGGACTAGCGGAAAACAATGAGCAGTTCTTC,TRBV19,TRBD2,.,TRBJ2-1
CSGGDEYEQYF,TGCAGTGGGGGGGATGAGTACGAGCAGTACTTC,TRBV20-1,.,few,TRBJ2-7
CASSVATLAVGTDTQYF,TGTGCCAGCAGCGTAGCTACCCTAGCGGTGGGCACAGATACGCAGTATTTT,TRBV9,TRBD2,few,TRBJ2-3
CAWSPDRGYNEQFF,TGTGCCTGGAGTCCGGACAGGGGGTACAATGAGCAGTTCTTC,TRBV30,TRBD1,many,TRBJ2-1
CATSVPTQGQGAVQPQHF,TGTGCCACCAGTGTCCCCACCCAGGGACAGGGGGCGGTGCAGCCCCAGCATTTT,TRBV24-1,TRBD1,.,TRBJ1-5
CASSLRHGSEQFF,TGTGCCAGCAGCTTGAGGCATGGGAGTGAGCAGTTCTTC,TRBV5-6,.,.,TRBJ2-1